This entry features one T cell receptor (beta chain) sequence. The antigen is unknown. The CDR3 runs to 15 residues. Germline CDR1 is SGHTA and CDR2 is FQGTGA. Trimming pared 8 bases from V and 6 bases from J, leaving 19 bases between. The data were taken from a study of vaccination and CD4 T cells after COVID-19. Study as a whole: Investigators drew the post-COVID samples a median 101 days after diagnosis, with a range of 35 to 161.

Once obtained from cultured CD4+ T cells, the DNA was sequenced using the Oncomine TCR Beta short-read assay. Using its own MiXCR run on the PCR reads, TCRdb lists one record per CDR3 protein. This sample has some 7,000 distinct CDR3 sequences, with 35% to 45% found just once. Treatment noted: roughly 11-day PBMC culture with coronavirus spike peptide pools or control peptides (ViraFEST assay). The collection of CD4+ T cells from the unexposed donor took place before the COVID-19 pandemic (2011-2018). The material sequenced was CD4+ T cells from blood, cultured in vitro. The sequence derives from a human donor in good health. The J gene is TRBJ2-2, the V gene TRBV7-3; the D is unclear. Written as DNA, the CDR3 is TGTGCCAGCGCGGCTTCGAGTTCCTCCTCCGGGGAGCTGTTTTTT. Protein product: CASAASSSSSGELFF.